This T cell receptor beta chain emerged from a study of T cells in localized non-small cell lung cancer. Notes on the study in general: Of the tissues analyzed, uninvolved adjacent lung showed maximal T cell clonality, greater than tumor.

This clone was observed a few times. The antigen remains unidentified. The V end was cut by 0 bases, the J end by 0 bases, with 5 bases between. The CDR3 runs 15 residues. CDR1 LNHNV and CDR2 YYDKDF come from the germline V gene (reference sequence). Assay: immunoSEQ multiplex PCR; the TCRdb copy retains only in-frame clones and omits some. The table has around 720 clones, approximately 25% seen once. The chain is built from TRBV15 and TRBJ1-4; D unclear. The sequence was collected from a woman aged 35 to 75 with stage III lung adenocarcinoma. The material was lung tumor tissue, obtained before any cancer treatment. The CDR3 nucleotides are TGTGCCACCAGCAGAGATGGGACAACTAATGAAAAACTGTTTTTT. This translates into CATSRDGTTNEKLFF.